One sample yielded the 19 T cell receptor beta chains listed below, sequenced in a study of T cell responses to AZD1222 COVID-19 vaccine. Sequencing used immunoSEQ multiplex PCR; TCRdb keeps in-frame clones, though not all of them. Of 57,000 or so clones in the sample, more than 70% were seen once. Sequenced material: peripheral blood, taken on day 0 of AZD1222 vaccination. These receptors all come from an adult in good health.

The chain uses TRBV6-5 and TRBJ2-5; 7 bases are shared with TRBD1. This CDR3 spans 12 amino acids. CDR1 is MNHEY, CDR2 SVGAGI, per germline. The junction had 4 bases not matched to a gene; V was cut back by 10 bases and J by 2 bases. The CDR3 is CATGQDQETQYF. The CDR3 DNA follows: TGTGCCACTGGACAGGATCAAGAGACCCAGTACTTC.

The chain joins TRBV4-1 to TRBJ2-2, with D possibly being TRBD2 (5 bases). Looked up from germline, CDR1 is MGHRA and CDR2 is YSYEKL. The V end lost 3 bases, the J end lost 0 bases, and 8 bases lay between the germline ends. The CDR3 totals 15 residues. The CDR3 loop is CASSQAGANTGELFF. The CDR3 coding sequence is TGCGCCAGCAGCCAGGCCGGGGCGAACACCGGGGAGCTGTTTTTT.

This chain connects TRBV4-3 to TRBJ2-7; 7 bases line up with TRBD1. The CDR3 has 14 residues. Germline assignment: CDR1 LGHNA and CDR2 YSLEER. After removal of 3 bases from V and 3 bases from J, the junction contained 5 bases not matched to a gene. The CDR3 nucleotides read TGCGCCAGCAGCCAGGACCGGGACAGCTACGAGCAGTACTTC. This translates into CASSQDRDSYEQYF.

The V gene is TRBV10-3, the J gene TRBJ2-7; D call uncertain. The germline V gene has CDR1 ENHRY and CDR2 SYGVKD. V lost 10 bases, J lost 3 bases, and 10 bases lay in between. This CDR3 has 11 residues. In nucleotides, the CDR3 is TGTGCCACTGCCGAAGACTACGAGCAGTACTTC. It specifies CATAEDYEQYF.

The J gene is TRBJ2-2, the V gene TRBV5-4, with 10 bases that match TRBD2. The CDR3 has 16 residues. The germline gives CDR1 SGHNT, CDR2 YYREEE (reference sequence). Trimming at V came to 4 bases and at J to 2 bases, leaving 5 bases not matched to a gene. CDR3 sequence (DNA): TGTGCCAGCAGCCCGGAGCGGGGGGGCAACACCGGGGAGCTGTTTTTT. Protein: CASSPERGGNTGELFF.

This clone was detected a few times. The J gene is TRBJ1-2, the V gene TRBV12-5; D is perhaps TRBD1 (5 bases). V was trimmed by 3 bases and J by 13 bases, leaving 15 bases between them. CDR3 length: 12 amino acids. The germline CDR1 and CDR2 sequences are LGHNT and FRNRAP. The CDR3 DNA reads TGTGCTAGTGGTTTCCACGGGACCTCTCCCACCTTC. Translating it yields CASGFHGTSPTF.

The chain combines TRBV11-2 with TRBJ2-7; D remains unclear. Germline lookup yields CDR1 SGHAT and CDR2 FQNNGV. Deletions cut 0 bases from V and 4 bases from J, with 10 bases between. The CDR3 loop spans 14 amino acids. CDR3 DNA sequence: TGTGCCAGCAGCTTAGACTGGGAAGGTTACGAGCAGTACTTC. Translated: CASSLDWEGYEQYF. Full variable domain (rest looked up from reference TRBV11-2 and TRBJ2-7): EAGVAQSPRYKIIEKRQSVAFWCNPISGHATLYWYQQILGQGPKLLIQFQNNGVVDDSQLPKDRFSAERLKGVDSTLKIQPAKLEDSAVYLCASSLDWEGYEQYFGPGTRLTVT.

This chain connects TRBV7-9 to TRBJ2-5, with a weak D call TRBD2 (5 bases). The CDR3 loop spans 15 amino acids. V was trimmed by 5 bases and J by 4 bases, leaving 17 bases between them. CDR1 is SEHNR, CDR2 FQNEAQ, per germline (reference sequence). The CDR3 DNA reads TGTGCCAGCAGCCCTCGTTCGGGGTTTGGAGAGACCCAGTACTTC. This encodes CASSPRSGFGETQYF.

The chain has TRBV5-1 and TRBJ2-7; D is unresolved. The CDR3 totals 15 residues. Per germline, CDR1 SGHRS and CDR2 YFSETQ. V was shortened by 1 base and J by 1 base, with 12 bases between the two germline ends. CDR3 sequence: CASSLSIGISYEQYF. The DNA for the CDR3 is TGCGCCAGCAGCTTGAGTATAGGAATTTCCTACGAGCAGTACTTC.

This chain connects TRBV7-2 to TRBJ1-2; no definite D call. Germline values: CDR1 SGHTA, CDR2 FQGNSA. Trimming pared 4 bases from V and 8 bases from J, leaving 20 bases between. This CDR3 has 15 residues. The chain's CDR3 is CASSSTVQSRGGYTF. The CDR3 coding sequence is TGTGCCAGCAGCTCCACCGTCCAAAGTAGAGGAGGCTACACCTTC. Full variable domain (rest looked up from reference TRBV7-2 and TRBJ1-2): GAGVSQSPSNKVTEKGKDVELRCDPISGHTALYWYRQSLGQGLEFLIYFQGNSAPDKSGLPSDRFSAERTGGSVSTLTIQRTQQEDSAVYLCASSSTVQSRGGYTFGSGTRLTVV.

Only one count was recorded for this clone. This sequence joins TRBV18 and TRBJ2-1; D might be TRBD2 (6 bases). Germline lookup yields CDR1 KGHSH and CDR2 LQKENI. V shed 0 bases and J shed 10 bases, with 10 bases lying between them. This CDR3 is 13 amino acids long. For the CDR3, the DNA is TGTGCCAGCTCACCACCTAGCGGAACAGAGCAGTTCTTC. As protein: CASSPPSGTEQFF.

The count of this clone is one. The genes are TRBV4-3 and TRBJ1-1; no reliable D call. The germline gives CDR1 LGHNA, CDR2 YSLEER. The CDR3 totals 13 residues. V was clipped by 4 bases and J by 3 bases, with 9 bases between them. CDR3 protein: CASSPAAYTEAFF. The CDR3 DNA reads as TGCGCCAGCAGCCCTGCAGCCTACACTGAAGCTTTCTTT.

This clone was recorded only once. V gene TRBV4-1 combines with J gene TRBJ1-1; D gene uncertain. From germline, CDR1 is MGHRA and CDR2 YSYEKL. This CDR3 has 14 residues. Trimming removed 0 bases at V and 2 bases at J, with 7 bases between. The CDR3 reads CASSQEGSNTEAFF. In DNA form, the CDR3 reads TGCGCCAGCAGCCAAGAAGGGAGTAACACTGAAGCTTTCTTT.

This chain links TRBV7-9 with TRBJ1-1; possibly TRBD1 for D (5 bases). The CDR3 has 14 residues. CDR1 SEHNR and CDR2 FQNEAQ come from the germline V gene (reference sequence). Trimming took 6 bases from V and 0 from J, leaving 11 bases between them. For the CDR3, the DNA is TGTGCCAGCAGGGCGGGACTCATGAACACTGAAGCTTTCTTT. Encoded protein: CASRAGLMNTEAFF. Together with reference TRBV7-9 and TRBJ1-1, the CDR3 gives the full variable domain: DTGVSQNPRHKITKRGQNVTFRCDPISEHNRLYWYRQTLGQGPEFLTYFQNEAQLEKSRLLSDRFSAERPKGSFSTLEIQRTEQGDSAMYLCASRAGLMNTEAFFGQGTRLTVV.

This clone was seen only once. Other DNA sequences from this sample encode an identical CDR3 as well. The V and J genes are TRBV5-1 and TRBJ2-7; 7 positions agree with TRBD1. CDR1 is SGHRS and CDR2 is YFSETQ in the germline V gene. This CDR3 is 13 amino acids long. V lost 0 bases to trimming and J lost 4 bases; unmatched junction nucleotides: 1. CDR3 in DNA: TGCGCCAGCAGCTTGGGGACAGGATACGAGCAGTACTTC. Translated: CASSLGTGYEQYF. Full variable domain (remainder filled in from reference TRBV5-1 and TRBJ2-7): KAGVTQTPRYLIKTRGQQVTLSCSPISGHRSVSWYQQTPGQGLQFLFEYFSETQRNKGNFPGRFSGRQFSNSRSEMNVSTLELGDSALYLCASSLGTGYEQYFGPGTRLTVT.

The gene calls are TRBV7-9 and TRBJ1-2; D uncertain. The ends were cut back, 4 bases at V and 7 bases at J, with 16 bases in the middle. Germline V CDR1 and CDR2: SEHNR, FQNEAQ (reference sequence). The CDR3 sequence is 14 residues long. CDR3 in DNA: TGTGCCAGCAGCTCGGTCCAGGCTAGTCGTGGCTACACCTTC. Amino acid sequence: CASSSVQASRGYTF.

This chain uses TRBV9 with TRBJ1-6, with TRBD1 as a possible D gene (5 bases). This CDR3 has 14 amino acids. CDR1 SGDLS and CDR2 YYNGEE come from the germline V gene. V lost 4 bases and J lost 9, with 14 bases in between. CDR3 region: CASSPETGGSPLHF. The CDR3 DNA reads TGTGCCAGCAGCCCTGAGACGGGGGGTTCACCCCTCCACTTT.

The chain couples TRBV29-1 to TRBJ1-2, with no clear D. The CDR3 spans 15 residues. CDR1 SQVTM and CDR2 ANQGSEA come from the germline V gene. V was clipped by 1 base and J by 4 bases, with 16 bases between them. The CDR3 DNA follows: TGCAGCGTTGAAGGGGGTCGGGGTCCGGGCTATGGCTACACCTTC. Amino acid sequence: CSVEGGRGPGYGYTF.

This chain joins TRBV3-1 (or the pseudogene TRBV3-2) and TRBJ2-7, with 8 bases aligning to TRBD1. Germline CDR1 reads LGHDT; CDR2 reads YNNKEL (reference sequence). The trim removed 3 bases at V and 0 bases at J, leaving 13 bases unmatched. CDR3 length: 18 residues. CDR3 coding DNA: TGTGCCAGCAGCCAGGTACCCGGGACAGGTCTTCGCTCCTACGAGCAGTACTTC. Translated: CASSQVPGTGLRSYEQYF.